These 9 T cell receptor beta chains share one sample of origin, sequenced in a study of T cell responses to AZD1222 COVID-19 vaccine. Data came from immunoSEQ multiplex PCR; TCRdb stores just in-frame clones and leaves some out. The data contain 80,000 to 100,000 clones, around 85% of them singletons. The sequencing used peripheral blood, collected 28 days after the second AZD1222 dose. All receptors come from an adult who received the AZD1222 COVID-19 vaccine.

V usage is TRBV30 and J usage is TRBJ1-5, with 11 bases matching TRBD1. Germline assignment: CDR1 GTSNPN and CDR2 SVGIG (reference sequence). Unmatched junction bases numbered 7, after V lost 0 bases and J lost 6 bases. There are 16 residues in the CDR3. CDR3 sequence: CAWSVGGQGAGQPQHF. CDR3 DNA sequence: TGTGCCTGGAGTGTGGGAGGACAGGGGGCGGGTCAGCCCCAGCATTTT.

CDR3 nucleotide sequence: TGCGCCAGCAGCCAAGAAGTTAGTACTGAGCAGTTCTTC. Translation gives CASSQEVSTEQFF. The rearrangement uses TRBV4-1 and TRBJ2-1; D uncertain. In germline, CDR1 is MGHRA, CDR2 YSYEKL. The CDR3 runs 13 residues. V gave up 0 bases and J gave up 9 bases, with 9 bases separating them.

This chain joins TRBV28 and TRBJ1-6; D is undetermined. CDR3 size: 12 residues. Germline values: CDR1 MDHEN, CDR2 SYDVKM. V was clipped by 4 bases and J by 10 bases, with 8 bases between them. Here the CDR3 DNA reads TGTGCCAGCAGTTCACAAGGCTCACCCCTCCACTTT. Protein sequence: CASSSQGSPLHF.

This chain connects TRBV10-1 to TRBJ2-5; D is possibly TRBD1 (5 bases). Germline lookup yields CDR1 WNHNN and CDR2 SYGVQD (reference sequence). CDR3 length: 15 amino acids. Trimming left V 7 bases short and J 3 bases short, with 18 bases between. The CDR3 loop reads CASTPGAMKKETQYF. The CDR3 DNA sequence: TGCGCCAGCACCCCTGGGGCCATGAAAAAAGAGACCCAGTACTTC.

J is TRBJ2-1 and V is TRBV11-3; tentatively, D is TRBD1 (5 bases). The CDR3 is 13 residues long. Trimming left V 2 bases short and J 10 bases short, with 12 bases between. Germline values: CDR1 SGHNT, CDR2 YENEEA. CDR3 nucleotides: TGTGCCAGCAGCTTAAATTTAAGACAGGAGCAGTTCTTC. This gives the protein CASSLNLRQEQFF.

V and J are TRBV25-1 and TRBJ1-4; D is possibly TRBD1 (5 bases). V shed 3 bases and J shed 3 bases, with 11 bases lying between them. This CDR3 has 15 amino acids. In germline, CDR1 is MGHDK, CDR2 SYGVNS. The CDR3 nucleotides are TGTGCCAGCAGTGATGCGGGGGGACCTAATGAAAAACTGTTTTTT. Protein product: CASSDAGGPNEKLFF.

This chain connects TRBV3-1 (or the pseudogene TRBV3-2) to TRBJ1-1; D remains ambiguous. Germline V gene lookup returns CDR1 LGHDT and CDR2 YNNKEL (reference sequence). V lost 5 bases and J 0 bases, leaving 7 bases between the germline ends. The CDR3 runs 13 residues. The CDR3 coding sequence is TGTGCCAGCAGCTGGGATCTGAACACTGAAGCTTTCTTT. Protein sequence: CASSWDLNTEAFF.

The CDR3 loop is CASSPREGGGYEQYV. CDR3 DNA sequence: TGTGCCAGCAGCCCCCGAGAGGGGGGAGGATACGAGCAGTACGTC. The V gene is TRBV21-1, the J gene TRBJ2-7. TRBV21-1 represents a pseudogene. The CDR3 totals 15 residues.

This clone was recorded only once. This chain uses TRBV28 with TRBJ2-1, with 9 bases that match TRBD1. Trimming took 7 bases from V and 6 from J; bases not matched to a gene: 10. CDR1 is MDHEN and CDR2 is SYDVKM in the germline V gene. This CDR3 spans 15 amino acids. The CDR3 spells CASTPSGGQGNEQFF. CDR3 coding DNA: TGTGCCAGCACACCGTCGGGGGGACAGGGCAATGAGCAGTTCTTC.